The 10 T cell receptor beta chains below come from one sample, sequenced in a study of OX40 agonist ivuxolimab in advanced cancers. TCRdb's table, derived via immunoSEQ multiplex PCR, lists solely in-frame clones and lacks some. The table shows tens of thousands of clones, with less than 90% occurring only once. This specimen consisted of CD4+ or CD8+ T cells sorted from blood, obtained in a trial of the OX40 agonist ivuxolimab. Source of these receptors: an adult with an advanced solid tumor such as melanoma, head and neck, liver or kidney cancer.

J is TRBJ1-1 and V is TRBV27; possibly TRBD1 for D (5 bases). The CDR3 loop spans 14 amino acids. Germline CDR1 reads MNHEY; CDR2 reads SMNVEV (reference sequence). V was trimmed by 3 bases and J by 3 bases, leaving 11 bases between them. CDR3 residues: CASSFNRRDTEAFF. CDR3 bases: TGTGCCAGCAGTTTTAACAGGCGGGACACTGAAGCTTTCTTT.

J is TRBJ1-6 and V is TRBV2; D is undetermined. The V gene's germline CDR1 is SNHLY and CDR2 FYNNEI. V gave up 3 bases and J gave up 7 bases, with 10 bases separating them. The CDR3 totals 14 residues. The CDR3 sequence is CASSEGPSNSPLHF. CDR3 DNA: TGTGCCAGCAGTGAGGGTCCGTCCAATTCACCCCTCCACTTT.

This rearrangement joins TRBV4-2 to TRBJ1-4; no clear D. V shed 9 bases and J shed 7 bases, with 9 bases lying between them. The V gene's germline CDR1 is LGHNA and CDR2 YNFKEQ. CDR3 length: 11 residues. The CDR3: CASVSGEKLFF. In DNA, the CDR3 is TGTGCCAGTGTCAGTGGTGAAAAACTGTTTTTT.

The rearrangement links TRBV10-3 to TRBJ1-1; D uncertain. In germline, CDR1 is ENHRY, CDR2 SYGVKD. The CDR3 consists of 14 residues. Trimming took off 4 bases at V and 4 bases at J, with 13 bases between the two ends. The CDR3 loop reads CAISGSSSFTEAFF. The DNA of the CDR3 is TGTGCCATCAGTGGGTCCTCTTCATTCACTGAAGCTTTCTTT.

This chain connects TRBV12-5 to TRBJ2-7, with 13 nucleotides matching TRBD2. Germline V lookup: CDR1 LGHNT, CDR2 FRNRAP. The CDR3 has 15 residues. The trim removed 5 bases at V and 3 bases at J, leaving 4 bases unmatched. CDR3 sequence reads: CASGPRTSGSYEQYF. CDR3 coding DNA: TGTGCTAGTGGTCCCCGGACTAGCGGGAGCTACGAGCAGTACTTC.

CDR3 nucleotide sequence: TGCAGCGTCAGGGACAGAGGTTGGGACAATGAGCAGTTCTTC. It codes for CSVRDRGWDNEQFF. This chain joins TRBV29-1 and TRBJ2-1, with 7 nucleotides matching TRBD1. Germline V CDR1 and CDR2: SQVTM, ANQGSEA. J was trimmed by 5 bases and V by 6 bases; bases with no gene match: 10. The CDR3 covers 14 residues.

The chain joins TRBV19 to TRBJ2-7; no reliable D call. From germline, CDR1 is LNHDA and CDR2 SQIVND (reference sequence). The V and J ends lost 5 bases and 0 bases respectively, with 20 bases between them. The CDR3 sequence is 17 residues long. For the CDR3, the DNA is TGTGCCAGTAGTTACTCCCCGCGCAGGATGAGCTCCTACGAGCAGTACTTC. This encodes CASSYSPRRMSSYEQYF.

The chain couples TRBV15 to TRBJ1-1; TRBD1 might be the D (5 bases). The germline gives CDR1 LNHNV, CDR2 YYDKDF (reference sequence). The CDR3 is 15 residues long. The ends were cut back, 1 base at V and 1 base at J, with 10 bases in the middle. This CDR3 is CATSRAGGANTEAFF. The DNA for the CDR3 is TGTGCCACCAGCAGAGCGGGAGGGGCGAACACTGAAGCTTTCTTT.

V gene TRBV5-6 combines with J gene TRBJ1-5, with D perhaps matching TRBD1 (6 bases). The CDR3 runs to 16 residues. Looked up from germline, CDR1 is SGHDT and CDR2 is YYEEEE. V was pared by 4 bases and J by 1 base, with 15 bases between. In DNA form, the CDR3 reads TGTGCCAGCAGCCCGAACAGGGCGAAGAGCAATCAGCCCCAGCATTTT. Residues: CASSPNRAKSNQPQHF.

The chain has TRBV5-1 and TRBJ2-1; D gene ambiguous. The CDR3 is made up of 16 amino acids. Germline loops: CDR1 SGHRS, CDR2 YFSETQ. With 5 bases removed from V and 0 bases from J, the gap between germline ends came to 15 bases. DNA for the CDR3: TGCGCCAGCAGTTCGGGTACGTTGAGCTCCTACAATGAGCAGTTCTTC. Translated: CASSSGTLSSYNEQFF.